Shown below are 11 T cell receptor beta chains from a single sample sequenced in a study of metastatic and nonmetastatic thyroid tumors. Nobody among the patients had been given any treatment before thyroid surgery. TCRdb reanalyzed the PCR reads with MiXCR. The data hold roughly 30,000 clones, with about 18% observed a single time. Sequenced sample: blood. These receptors were obtained from a female donor with papillary thyroid cancer or a benign thyroid nodule (not recorded which). Some clones in this sample may be carry-over from other donors' samples.

CDR3 loop: CASSSLAGDHEQYF. The CDR3 nucleotides read TGTGCCAGCAGCTCGCTAGCGGGAGACCACGAGCAGTACTTC. The chain joins TRBV7-6 to TRBJ2-7, with 10 bases fitting TRBD2. This CDR3 contains 14 residues. With 4 bases clipped from V and 5 bases from J, the junction kept 5 bases outside the gene matches. The germline CDR1 and CDR2 sequences are SGHVS and FNYEAQ.

V is TRBV18 and J is TRBJ1-5, with D possibly being TRBD1 (5 bases). This CDR3 contains 14 residues. Germline CDR1 reads KGHSH; CDR2 reads LQKENI. V dropped 1 base and J dropped 8 bases, with 12 bases sitting between them. CDR3 in amino acids: CASSPQGTGEPQHF. The DNA of the CDR3 is TGTGCCAGCTCACCACAGGGGACTGGGGAGCCCCAGCATTTT.

This clone was seen many times. The rearrangement links TRBV30 to TRBJ1-5; TRBD1 is a possible D gene (5 bases). The germline CDR1 and CDR2 sequences are GTSNPN and SVGIG (reference sequence). This CDR3 is 15 amino acids long. With 3 bases removed from V and 5 bases from J, the gap between germline ends came to 17 bases. The CDR3: CAWRAPGLGYQPQHF. CDR3 coding DNA: TGTGCCTGGAGAGCCCCGGGGCTGGGGTATCAGCCCCAGCATTTT.

This sequence joins TRBV5-4 and TRBJ2-6; D remains ambiguous. The V and J ends lost 1 base and 1 base respectively, with 9 bases between them. The CDR3 runs 16 residues. Looked up from germline, CDR1 is SGHNT and CDR2 is YYREEE (reference sequence). The DNA for the CDR3 is TGTGCCAGCAGCTTGAGAAGGGATTCTGGGGCCAACGTCCTGACTTTC. This sequence encodes CASSLRRDSGANVLTF.

This clone was detected many times. The chain recombines TRBV27 with TRBJ2-1, with no clear D. The CDR3 is 15 amino acids. V lost 5 bases, J lost 0 bases, and 11 bases lay in between. Germline V gene sequence: CDR1 MNHEY, CDR2 SMNVEV (reference sequence). This CDR3 is CASSPSADSYNEQFF. The CDR3 DNA reads TGTGCCAGCAGTCCCTCGGCGGACTCCTACAATGAGCAGTTCTTC.

Sample share makes this clone medium-sized. The chain has TRBV7-6 and TRBJ1-6, with D hard to call. The germline V gene encodes CDR1 SGHVS and CDR2 FNYEAQ. This CDR3 spans 13 amino acids. V was trimmed by 5 bases and J by 6 bases, leaving 8 bases between them. CDR3: CASSQDRNSPLHF. The CDR3 DNA reads as TGTGCCAGCAGCCAAGACCGTAATTCACCCCTCCACTTT.

This clone was seen many times. The CDR3 nucleotides read TGTGCCAGCTCACCACGTCCAGAGAACACCGGGGAGCTGTTTTTT. Amino acid sequence: CASSPRPENTGELFF. This chain connects TRBV18 to TRBJ2-2, with D uncertain. Germline V gene data show CDR1 as KGHSH and CDR2 as LQKENI. This CDR3 region has 15 residues. V lost 1 base, J lost 1 base, and 7 bases lay in between.

The chain has TRBV6-1 and TRBJ1-2; the D gene is possibly TRBD1 (5 bases). CDR1 and CDR2 (germline): MNHNS, SASEGT. Trimming pared 11 bases from V and 4 bases from J, leaving 20 bases between. The CDR3 consists of 14 residues. DNA of the CDR3: TGTGCCTCCAAAAACAGGTCCCAGAGCTATGGCTACACCTTC. Translated: CASKNRSQSYGYTF.

The V call is TRBV28, the J call TRBJ2-7, with 7 positions matching TRBD2. With 8 bases clipped from V and 5 bases from J, the junction kept 6 bases outside the gene matches. The CDR3 sequence is 12 residues long. Per germline, CDR1 MDHEN and CDR2 SYDVKM. The CDR3 loop reads CASRTGGHEQYF. The DNA for the CDR3 is TGTGCCAGCCGTACGGGAGGCCACGAGCAGTACTTC.

This clone was counted ten times or more. The rearrangement uses TRBV19 and TRBJ2-3; 10 bases match TRBD2. Germline CDR1 LNHDA, CDR2 SQIVND (reference sequence). The CDR3 contains 16 residues. With V trimmed by 6 bases and J by 5 bases, 11 bases remained unmatched. The CDR3 spells CASSPDLAGELDTQYF. The CDR3 DNA reads TGTGCCAGTAGCCCGGACCTAGCGGGAGAATTAGATACGCAGTATTTT.

This clone appeared many times. The rearrangement joins TRBV7-8 to TRBJ1-2; D perhaps matches TRBD1 (6 bases). This CDR3 has 16 residues. Germline V lookup: CDR1 SGHVS, CDR2 FQNEAQ. V lost 5 bases to trimming and J lost 4 bases, with 20 bases between them. CDR3: CASSPRRGAISYGYTF. In nucleotides, the CDR3 is TGTGCCAGCAGCCCAAGGAGGGGGGCAATTAGCTATGGCTACACCTTC.